This note documents a single T cell receptor beta chain sequence. The junction differs from germline at one of its ends, possibly a read error. Germline values: CDR1 MNHEY, CDR2 SVGAGI. The CDR3 length is 11 residues. The data belong to a study of T-cell reconstitution after alpha-beta-depleted transplantation in children. Unique molecular identifiers were used to barcode this TCRbeta library. TCRdb called the PCR reads again in MiXCR, with one record for every CDR3 protein. The sample lists about 540,000 distinct CDR3 sequences; around 20% were seen once. This sequence originates from a human donor who donated a stem cell graft to a child with acute lymphoblastic leukemia. This specimen consisted of PBMCs from the stem cell graft donor, obtained from the stem cell graft. J is TRBJ1-2 and V is TRBV6-5; 7 bases are a match to TRBD1. CDR3 DNA: TGTGCCAGCCGAGGGGGCTATGGCCACACCTTC. Translation: CASRGGYGHTF.